A selection of T cell receptor beta chains follows, all from one sample in a study of early T cells in non-severe SARS-CoV-2 infection. TCRdb passed the 5' RACE reads through MiXCR, listing each CDR3 protein once. The profile shows 59,000 or so distinct CDR3 sequences, about 12% of them singletons. This sample comprised whole blood, obtained at baseline. Every receptor here comes from an adult who was a healthcare worker with PCR-confirmed SARS-CoV-2 infection or an uninfected control (not recorded which). Each CDR3 is given with its conserved first and last residue. The D gene is left open where the match is weak. Only some rows state a clone size, as once, few, many or a class for expanded clones.

clone_size: many; d_call: NA; j_call: TRBJ1-6; v_call: TRBV14; cdr3_aa: CASSQTVYNSPLHF; cdr3_nt: TGTGCCAGCAGCCAGACGGTCTATAATTCACCCCTCCACTTT
clone_size: NA; d_call: TRBD2; j_call: TRBJ2-7; v_call: TRBV4-3; cdr3_aa: CASSQDSSLAGAYEQYF; cdr3_nt: TGCGCCAGCAGCCAAGATTCATCCCTAGCGGGGGCCTACGAGCAGTACTTC
clone_size: NA; d_call: NA; j_call: TRBJ1-1; v_call: TRBV6-6; cdr3_aa: CASNPGPNEDEAFF; cdr3_nt: TGTGCCAGCAATCCGGGACCTAATGAGGACGAAGCTTTCTTT
clone_size: NA; d_call: TRBD2; j_call: TRBJ2-1; v_call: TRBV5-1; cdr3_aa: CASSFSGRDEQFF; cdr3_nt: TGCGCCAGCAGCTTTAGCGGGAGAGATGAGCAGTTCTTC
clone_size: NA; d_call: NA; j_call: TRBJ1-1; v_call: TRBV5-1; cdr3_aa: CASSSGVTEAFF; cdr3_nt: TGCGCCAGCAGCTCAGGCGTAACTGAAGCTTTCTTT
clone_size: few; d_call: TRBD1; j_call: TRBJ2-7; v_call: TRBV11-2; cdr3_aa: CASSVGQGTYEQYF; cdr3_nt: TGTGCCAGCAGCGTTGGACAGGGTACCTACGAGCAGTACTTC
clone_size: NA; d_call: NA; j_call: TRBJ2-7; v_call: TRBV5-1; cdr3_aa: CASSERLDSYEQYF; cdr3_nt: TGCGCCAGCAGCGAGAGACTAGATTCCTACGAGCAGTACTTC
clone_size: few; d_call: TRBD1; j_call: TRBJ1-5; v_call: TRBV6-1; cdr3_aa: CASRSRGKGQPQHF; cdr3_nt: TGTGCCAGCAGGTCCAGGGGGAAAGGTCAGCCCCAGCATTTT
clone_size: NA; d_call: NA; j_call: TRBJ1-1; v_call: TRBV10-2; cdr3_aa: CASTDQGNTEAFF; cdr3_nt: TGCGCCAGCACGGACCAGGGGAACACTGAAGCTTTCTTT
clone_size: many; d_call: TRBD2; j_call: TRBJ2-5; v_call: TRBV12-3/TRBV12-4; cdr3_aa: CASSLRPAGGPFETQYF; cdr3_nt: TGTGCCAGCAGTTTAAGGCCGGCGGGAGGGCCGTTTGAGACCCAGTACTTC
clone_size: few; d_call: TRBD1; j_call: TRBJ1-2; v_call: TRBV11-2; cdr3_aa: CASSPGQGIDYGYTF; cdr3_nt: TGTGCCAGCAGCCCGGGACAGGGTATTGACTATGGCTACACCTTC
clone_size: NA; d_call: NA; j_call: TRBJ1-1; v_call: TRBV18; cdr3_aa: CASSPGTRTEAFF; cdr3_nt: TGTGCCAGCTCACCAGGGACCCGGACTGAAGCTTTCTTT
clone_size: NA; d_call: NA; j_call: TRBJ2-4; v_call: TRBV15; cdr3_aa: CATSRGIAKNIQYF; cdr3_nt: TGTGCCACCAGCAGAGGGATAGCCAAAAACATTCAGTACTTC
clone_size: many; d_call: NA; j_call: TRBJ1-1; v_call: TRBV29-1; cdr3_aa: CSGGDTEAFF; cdr3_nt: TGCAGCGGAGGGGACACTGAAGCTTTCTTT
clone_size: few; d_call: NA; j_call: TRBJ2-5; v_call: TRBV7-9; cdr3_aa: CASSGITRETQYF; cdr3_nt: TGTGCCAGCAGCGGGATCACTCGAGAGACCCAGTACTTC
clone_size: NA; d_call: TRBD2; j_call: TRBJ2-1; v_call: TRBV12-3/TRBV12-4; cdr3_aa: CASSFGLAAYNEQFF; cdr3_nt: TGTGCCAGCAGTTTCGGGCTAGCGGCCTACAATGAGCAGTTCTTC
clone_size: many; d_call: NA; j_call: TRBJ1-6; v_call: TRBV28; cdr3_aa: CASSAPTNGSPLHF; cdr3_nt: TGTGCCAGCAGTGCCCCCACAAATGGGTCACCCCTCCACTTT
clone_size: few; d_call: NA; j_call: TRBJ2-3; v_call: TRBV4-3; cdr3_aa: CASSQGITDTDTQYF; cdr3_nt: TGCGCCAGCAGCCAAGGCATCACAGACACAGATACGCAGTATTTT
clone_size: many; d_call: NA; j_call: TRBJ2-2; v_call: TRBV12-3/TRBV12-4; cdr3_aa: CASSAGQNTGELFF; cdr3_nt: TGTGCCAGCAGTGCGGGACAGAACACCGGGGAGCTGTTTTTT
clone_size: NA; d_call: NA; j_call: TRBJ2-1; v_call: TRBV27; cdr3_aa: CASSHYNEQFF; cdr3_nt: TGTGCCAGCAGTCACTACAATGAGCAGTTCTTC
clone_size: NA; d_call: NA; j_call: TRBJ1-1; v_call: TRBV9; cdr3_aa: CASSPEGRTEAFF; cdr3_nt: TGTGCCAGCAGCCCCGAAGGGAGGACTGAAGCTTTCTTT
clone_size: NA; d_call: NA; j_call: TRBJ2-2; v_call: TRBV28; cdr3_aa: CASSFTGELFF; cdr3_nt: TGTGCCAGCAGTTTCACCGGGGAGCTGTTTTTT
clone_size: many; d_call: TRBD2; j_call: TRBJ2-1; v_call: TRBV10-3; cdr3_aa: CAFSGASYNEQFF; cdr3_nt: TGTGCCTTTAGCGGGGCCTCCTACAATGAGCAGTTCTTC
clone_size: NA; d_call: NA; j_call: TRBJ2-1; v_call: TRBV7-2; cdr3_aa: CASSSLVENEQFF; cdr3_nt: TGTGCCAGCAGCTCCTTAGTAGAGAATGAGCAGTTCTTC
clone_size: NA; d_call: NA; j_call: TRBJ2-7; v_call: TRBV27; cdr3_aa: CASSLRGGEQYF; cdr3_nt: TGTGCCAGCAGTTTAAGGGGGGGAGAGCAGTACTTC
clone_size: NA; d_call: TRBD2; j_call: TRBJ2-1; v_call: TRBV7-2; cdr3_aa: CASSPGGVIYNEQFF; cdr3_nt: TGTGCCAGCAGCCCCGGGGGGGTGATTTACAATGAGCAGTTCTTC
clone_size: few; d_call: TRBD1; j_call: TRBJ1-4; v_call: TRBV5-1; cdr3_aa: CASSPGQGAMLEKLFF; cdr3_nt: TGCGCCAGCAGCCCTGGACAGGGGGCCATGCTCGAAAAACTGTTTTTT
clone_size: NA; d_call: NA; j_call: TRBJ2-5; v_call: TRBV7-9; cdr3_aa: CASSLERARETQYF; cdr3_nt: TGTGCCAGCAGCTTGGAGCGGGCCCGGGAGACCCAGTACTTC
clone_size: many; d_call: NA; j_call: TRBJ2-7; v_call: TRBV2; cdr3_aa: CASRPTGEGTYEQYF; cdr3_nt: TGTGCCAGCAGGCCTACGGGTGAGGGGACCTACGAGCAGTACTTC
clone_size: few; d_call: NA; j_call: TRBJ1-5; v_call: TRBV18; cdr3_aa: CASSPQAGGNQPQHF; cdr3_nt: TGTGCCAGCTCACCACAGGCAGGGGGCAATCAGCCCCAGCATTTT
clone_size: few; d_call: TRBD1; j_call: TRBJ2-7; v_call: TRBV5-1; cdr3_aa: CASSLISGQGAHEQYF; cdr3_nt: TGCGCCAGCAGCTTAATTTCAGGACAGGGGGCCCACGAGCAGTACTTC
clone_size: NA; d_call: TRBD1; j_call: TRBJ1-2; v_call: TRBV12-3/TRBV12-4; cdr3_aa: CASSWGGQGNYGYTF; cdr3_nt: TGTGCCAGCAGTTGGGGGGGACAGGGTAACTATGGCTACACCTTC
clone_size: NA; d_call: NA; j_call: TRBJ2-4; v_call: TRBV14; cdr3_aa: CASGPQGIQYF; cdr3_nt: TGTGCCAGCGGGCCCCAAGGCATTCAGTACTTC
clone_size: NA; d_call: NA; j_call: TRBJ2-3; v_call: TRBV25-1; cdr3_aa: CASSERGADTDTQYF; cdr3_nt: TGTGCCAGCAGTGAACGGGGAGCAGACACAGATACGCAGTATTTT
clone_size: many; d_call: NA; j_call: TRBJ1-1; v_call: TRBV29-1; cdr3_aa: CSVGGGLSTEAFF; cdr3_nt: TGCAGCGTTGGCGGGGGGCTGAGCACTGAAGCTTTCTTT
clone_size: NA; d_call: NA; j_call: TRBJ2-3; v_call: TRBV6-1; cdr3_aa: CASMNRGTDTQYF; cdr3_nt: TGTGCCAGCATGAACAGAGGCACAGATACGCAGTATTTT
clone_size: NA; d_call: TRBD1; j_call: TRBJ2-7; v_call: TRBV5-4; cdr3_aa: CASSLMAGGRYEQYF; cdr3_nt: TGTGCCAGCAGCTTGATGGCAGGGGGCCGGTACGAGCAGTACTTC
clone_size: many; d_call: TRBD1; j_call: TRBJ2-1; v_call: TRBV6-4; cdr3_aa: CASSDSTGVDEQFF; cdr3_nt: TGTGCCAGCAGTGACTCGACAGGGGTCGATGAGCAGTTCTTC
clone_size: few; d_call: NA; j_call: TRBJ1-5; v_call: TRBV5-1; cdr3_aa: CASSADRNQPQHF; cdr3_nt: TGCGCCAGCAGCGCGGACAGAAATCAGCCCCAGCATTTT
clone_size: few; d_call: NA; j_call: TRBJ2-3; v_call: TRBV4-3; cdr3_aa: CASSHILVSRAPRDTQYF; cdr3_nt: TGCGCCAGCAGCCACATCCTCGTTTCACGGGCCCCCAGGGATACGCAGTATTTT
clone_size: NA; d_call: NA; j_call: TRBJ1-6; v_call: TRBV12-3/TRBV12-4; cdr3_aa: CASSLKGRLSSYNSPLHF; cdr3_nt: TGTGCCAGCAGTCTAAAGGGACGGCTAAGCTCCTATAATTCACCCCTCCACTTT
clone_size: medium-sized; d_call: NA; j_call: TRBJ1-5; v_call: TRBV6-2/TRBV6-3; cdr3_aa: CASSRQDNQPQHF; cdr3_nt: TGTGCCAGCTCTCGACAGGACAATCAGCCCCAGCATTTT
clone_size: medium-sized; d_call: TRBD1; j_call: TRBJ1-2; v_call: TRBV2; cdr3_aa: CASTETGSPYGYTF; cdr3_nt: TGTGCCAGCACTGAGACAGGGAGCCCTTATGGCTACACCTTC
clone_size: NA; d_call: NA; j_call: TRBJ2-2; v_call: TRBV2; cdr3_aa: CATRRASNTGELFF; cdr3_nt: TGTGCCACCCGGCGGGCCTCGAACACCGGGGAGCTGTTTTTT
clone_size: NA; d_call: NA; j_call: TRBJ2-3; v_call: TRBV28; cdr3_aa: CASSLSDSLDTQYF; cdr3_nt: TGTGCCAGCAGTTTAAGTGATAGCTTAGATACGCAGTATTTT
clone_size: NA; d_call: NA; j_call: TRBJ2-3; v_call: TRBV30; cdr3_aa: CAWSGQGVGADTQYF; cdr3_nt: TGTGCCTGGAGTGGTCAGGGCGTCGGGGCAGATACGCAGTATTTT
clone_size: many; d_call: NA; j_call: TRBJ1-1; v_call: TRBV10-2; cdr3_aa: CASSEGETEAFF; cdr3_nt: TGCGCCAGCAGCGAGGGGGAAACTGAAGCTTTCTTT
clone_size: NA; d_call: NA; j_call: TRBJ2-5; v_call: TRBV30; cdr3_aa: CAWGLTKETQYF; cdr3_nt: TGTGCCTGGGGATTGACCAAAGAGACCCAGTACTTC
clone_size: NA; d_call: TRBD2; j_call: TRBJ2-1; v_call: TRBV2; cdr3_aa: CASSEETSGRPYNEQFF; cdr3_nt: TGTGCCAGCAGTGAAGAGACTAGCGGGAGGCCCTACAATGAGCAGTTCTTC
clone_size: NA; d_call: TRBD1; j_call: TRBJ1-1; v_call: TRBV11-2; cdr3_aa: CASSPDRVGGNTEAFF; cdr3_nt: TGTGCCAGCAGCCCTGACAGGGTTGGGGGGAACACTGAAGCTTTCTTT